The present T cell receptor (beta chain) was sequenced within a study of blood T cell repertoires in COVID-19. As for the study in general: PBMCs, B-cell-depleted T cells, or T cells were the source of the cDNA or gDNA that made up the material.

Source study methods: Nucleated cell number was recorded as an estimate derived from reference gene primer amplification. TCRdb keeps only in-frame clones here, not all; method: immunoSEQ multiplex PCR. The D gene and trimming were derived from the DNA, and the V and J assignments and clone size from that table. Of about 310,000 clones listed, more than 75% were seen once; the top ten hold about 1.2%. CDR3 size: 16 residues. V was trimmed by 10 bases and J by 1 base, leaving 23 bases between them. CDR1 MGHRA and CDR2 YSYEKL come from the germline V gene. The chain is built from TRBV4-1 and TRBJ2-7, with a tentative D call TRBD1 (6 bases). The sequenced sample consisted of peripheral blood. This clonotype originated in a man between 65 and 85 years old with acute or convalescent COVID-19. CDR3 nucleotides: TGCGCCACCAACGCTGAACAGGGTGGCCTTTCCTACGAGCAGTACTTC. Amino acid sequence: CATNAEQGGLSYEQYF.